A selection of T cell receptor beta chains follows, all from one sample in a study of shared T cell receptors in the human thymus. The assay was immunoSEQ multiplex PCR, and TCRdb's table has in-frame clones only and misses some. The repertoire holds 500,000 to 750,000 clones, with over 75% as singletons. These same data were also listed under a study on human thymus T cells.

Sequenced material: thymocytes. Receptors were obtained from a boy under three years old with a congenital heart defect. The CDR3 runs from the conserved cysteine through the conserved F or W.

TRBV5-1	TRBJ1-3	CASSLGRAGNTIYF
TRBV7-2	TRBJ2-1	CASGSQREENNEQFF
TRBV4-1	TRBJ2-2	CASSRSTSGNTGELFF
TRBV15	TRBJ1-2	CATSLRDRDPLGRDSGYTF
TRBV10-3	TRBJ2-1	CATRGDSYNEQFF
TRBV30	TRBJ2-3	CAWSPTSGSPDTQYF
TRBV4-2	TRBJ2-1	CASSHPPPGLAPGEQFCEQFF
TRBV5-1	TRBJ2-1	CASSLLAFDAQFF
TRBV27	TRBJ2-7	CASSYRVGYEQYF
TRBV4-1	TRBJ2-1	CASSPRTGAFNEQFF
TRBV11-1	TRBJ1-1	CASSLAPRGRGFEAFF
TRBV2	TRBJ2-7	CASSGLAGDYEQYF
TRBV15	TRBJ2-3	CATSTPPADTQYF
TRBV5-1	TRBJ2-7	CASSPSDSHHEQYF
TRBV25-1	NA	CASSESRQGSKSYEQYF
TRBV4-2	TRBJ2-1	CASSQELAGWGNEQFF
TRBV10-2	TRBJ2-7	CASSESVRDTSDRYEQYF
TRBV4-3	TRBJ2-1	CASSQKPREDVDEQFF
TRBV6-4	TRBJ2-3	CASRPTSGIDDTQYF
TRBV5-5	TRBJ2-1	CASSLGLAEPKNEQFF
TRBV2	TRBJ2-7	CASSEAAGQGALNEQYF
TRBV6-4	TRBJ2-1	CASALRDSSIEQFF
TRBV7-2	TRBJ2-7	CASSLALGQGLYEQYF
TRBV15	TRBJ1-5	CATSRATGGSGYQPQHF
TRBV27	TRBJ2-1	CASSLRLAGYNEQFF
TRBV7-2	TRBJ2-7	CASSLKLAYEQYF
TRBV7-4	TRBJ2-3	CASSERLAGEMTDTQYF
TRBV4-2	TRBJ2-2	CASSQEALAGNTGELFF
TRBV27	TRBJ2-5	CASSPTGTSARGETQYF
TRBV27	TRBJ2-2	CASSLCSGRASNTGELFF
TRBV28	TRBJ2-7	CASTRAETNRDRGSYEQYF
TRBV5-1	TRBJ2-7	CASSLAEGDGSYEQYF
TRBV4-1	TRBJ2-7	CASSPYRHQKNEQYF
TRBV4-3	TRBJ2-7	CASSQRTSGNYEQYF
TRBV5-4	TRBJ2-3	CASSLLEGTQYF
TRBV28	TRBJ2-7	CASSLRTRIIHEQYF
TRBV5-6	TRBJ2-5	CASSLGAGVVQETQYF
TRBV11-3	TRBJ2-7	CASSSEGVWRGEQYF
TRBV6-1	TRBJ2-7	CASSNSGFTYEQYF
TRBV7-9	TRBJ2-5	CASSTRTEETQYF
TRBV5-6	TRBJ1-2	CASSLRSTRRGNYGYTF
TRBV29-1	TRBJ2-3	CSVEWLAGTDTQYF